The 8 T cell receptor beta chains given below trace back to one sample, sequenced in a study of regulatory T cells in long-lasting Graves disease. Both iRepertoire HTBI primers and Arm-PCR of CDR3 regions were used to build the TCR beta libraries. MiXCR, run by TCRdb on the multiplex PCR reads, gives a single entry per CDR3 protein. This sample carries under 450,000 distinct CDR3 sequences, around 22% of them seen once, and the ten largest clones take about 26%. The time point: persistent/refractory GD, antithyroid drugs over 5 years with positive TRAb. Generation of the TCR library employed RNA extracted from PBMCs. The material was peripheral blood mononuclear cells (PBMCs), obtained when the disease was refractory, from a patient treated with antithyroid drugs. Receptors originate from a female donor with Graves disease.

As for this clonotype: A read error may explain this, as a much larger clone is one base away. This chain joins TRBV2 and TRBJ1-1; D is uncertain. This CDR3 is built from 12 residues. Germline CDR1 reads SNHLY; CDR2 reads FYNNEI. The V end lost 4 bases, the J end lost 6 bases, and 9 bases lay between the germline ends. CDR3 in amino acids: CASSGSKSEAFF. DNA of the CDR3: TGTGCCAGCAGTGGGTCGAAGTCTGAAGCTTTCTTT.

The gene calls are TRBV29-1 and TRBJ1-1; the match to TRBD1 covers 7 bases. This CDR3 is built from 12 residues. Germline loops: CDR1 SQVTM, CDR2 ANQGSEA. The chain's CDR3 is CSFAGGNTEAFF. The CDR3 DNA follows: TGCAGTTTTGCAGGGGGGAACACTGAAGCTTTCTTT.

This clonotype has a handful of counts. The chain is built from TRBV28 and TRBJ2-5; 9 nucleotides match TRBD2. The DNA end is more similar to TRBJ2-1, so the J call may be wrong. The CDR3 length is 15 residues. Germline V lookup: CDR1 MDHEN, CDR2 SYDVKM. CDR3 amino acids: CASSFRGAGGGEQFF. CDR3 DNA sequence: TGTGCCAGCAGTTTTCGGGGAGCGGGAGGCGGTGAGCAGTTCTTC.

The rearrangement links TRBV5-1 to TRBJ2-7, with D perhaps assigned TRBD1 or TRBD2 (5 bases each). The CDR3 contains 16 residues. From germline, CDR1 is SGHRS and CDR2 YFSETQ. Trimming cost V 2 bases and J 4 bases, with 19 bases left between them. The CDR3 loop reads CASSLTGTKGAYEQYF. Here the CDR3 DNA reads TGCGCCAGCAGCTTAACCGGGACCAAGGGCGCATACGAGCAGTACTTC.

This clonotype occurred a few times. The rearrangement joins TRBV6-2 or TRBV6-3 to TRBJ1-1; no firm D call. This CDR3 is built from 14 residues. Germline CDR1 is MNHEY and CDR2 is SVGEGT. The germline V and J ends were trimmed by 4 bases and 1 base, with 10 bases remaining between them. This CDR3 is CASSFSRSNTEAFF. CDR3 DNA: TGTGCCAGCAGTTTTAGCAGGTCGAACACTGAAGCTTTCTTT.

This clonotype turned up a few times. The CDR3 protein is CSAVTPGTGSYEQYF. DNA for the CDR3: TGCAGTGCCGTCACACCCGGGACTGGGTCCTACGAGCAGTACTTC. The rearrangement links TRBV20-1 to TRBJ2-7; D is perhaps TRBD2 (6 bases). Looked up from germline, CDR1 is DFQATT and CDR2 is SNEGSKA (reference sequence). V gave up 6 bases and J gave up 1 base, with 19 bases separating them. The CDR3 has 15 residues.

The genes are TRBV6-1 and TRBJ2-2; TRBD2 agrees at 9 bases. The CDR3 is 15 residues long. Germline trimming cut 7 bases from V and 0 bases from J; bases unmatched to any gene: 3. Looked up from germline, CDR1 is MNHNS and CDR2 is SASEGT. The DNA for the CDR3 is TGTGCCAGCAACCGACTAGCGGCGAACACCGGGGAGCTGTTTTTT. Residues: CASNRLAANTGELFF.

This clonotype showed up just a few times. The chain links TRBV9 to TRBJ2-5; D tentatively fits TRBD1 or TRBD2 (5 bases each). The CDR3 runs to 17 residues. Trimming took off 0 bases at V and 5 bases at J, with 20 bases between the two ends. Germline assignment: CDR1 SGDLS and CDR2 YYNGEE. As DNA, the CDR3 is TGTGCCAGCAGCGTAGGACCGGGACCATCCCCCGGGGAGACCCAGTACTTC. This translates into CASSVGPGPSPGETQYF.